The 3 T cell receptor beta chains in this list originate from one sample, sequenced in a study of blood T cells in healthy people across ages. The second PCR ran about 6 to 12 cycles with a sample-barcoded 5' primer and J-beta primers. TCRdb re-called the 5' RACE reads with MiXCR, one entry per CDR3 protein. The repertoire consists of approximately 900,000 distinct CDR3 sequences, with roughly 50% occurring once and the leading ten covering about an eighth. The specimen was blood. These TCRs come from a man younger than 45 in good health.

This clonotype has only a few counts. The chain combines TRBV6-1 with TRBJ2-7; 10 positions match TRBD1. The CDR3 is made up of 15 amino acids. V was pared by 4 bases and J by 2 bases, with 5 bases of the junction left unmatched. The germline V gene has CDR1 MNHNS and CDR2 SASEGT. Written as DNA, the CDR3 is TGTGCCAGCAGTGCCCGGACAGGGGGGCCCTACGAGCAGTACTTC. Translating it yields CASSARTGGPYEQYF.

The chain links TRBV11-2 to TRBJ2-4, with D tentatively TRBD1 or TRBD2 (5 bases each). Matching the DNA end better, TRBJ2-7 makes the J call doubtful. Germline assignment: CDR1 SGHAT and CDR2 FQNNGV. The CDR3 loop spans 15 amino acids. The CDR3 spells CASSRGDPSSYEQYF. In nucleotides, the CDR3 is TGTGCCAGCAGCCGAGGGGACCCGAGCTCCTACGAGCAGTACTTC.

The chain uses TRBV9 and TRBJ2-7; 7 nucleotides agree with TRBD1. After removal of 4 bases from V and 6 bases from J, the junction contained 10 bases not matched to a gene. The CDR3 spans 14 residues. Per the germline V gene, CDR1 is SGDLS and CDR2 is YYNGEE. The chain's CDR3 is CASSLRDSSVEQYF. The CDR3 DNA sequence: TGTGCCAGCAGCCTCCGGGACAGCTCGGTCGAGCAGTACTTC. Full variable domain (remainder filled in from reference TRBV9 and TRBJ2-7): DSGVTQTPKHLITATGQRVTLRCSPRSGDLSVYWYQQSLDQGLQFLIQYYNGEERAKGNILERFSAQQFPDLHSELNLSSLELGDSALYFCASSLRDSSVEQYFGPGTRLTVT.